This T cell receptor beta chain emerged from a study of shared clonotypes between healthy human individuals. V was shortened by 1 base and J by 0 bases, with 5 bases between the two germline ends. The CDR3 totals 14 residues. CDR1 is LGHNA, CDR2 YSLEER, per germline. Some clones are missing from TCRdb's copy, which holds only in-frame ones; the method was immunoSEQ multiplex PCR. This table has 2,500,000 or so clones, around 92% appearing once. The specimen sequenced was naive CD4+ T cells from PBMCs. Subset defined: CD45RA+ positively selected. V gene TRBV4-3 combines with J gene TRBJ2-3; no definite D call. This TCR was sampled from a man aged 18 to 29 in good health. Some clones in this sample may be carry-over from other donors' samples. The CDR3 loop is CASSQVTSTDTQYF. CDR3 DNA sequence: TGCGCCAGCAGCCAAGTCACCAGCACAGATACGCAGTATTTT.